The 28 T cell receptor beta chains below were found in one sample sequenced in a study of T cell responses to AZD1222 COVID-19 vaccine. The assay was immunoSEQ multiplex PCR, and TCRdb's table has in-frame clones only and misses some. Of 110,000 or so clones listed, 82% are singletons. This specimen was peripheral blood, taken on day 0 of AZD1222 vaccination. The receptor source for this set is an adult in good health.

The rearrangement joins TRBV7-2 to TRBJ2-1, with TRBD2 matching over 8 bases. V gave up 4 bases and J gave up 8 bases; unmatched junction bases: 16. CDR3 length equals 17 residues. Germline V gene lookup returns CDR1 SGHTA and CDR2 FQGNSA. CDR3 region: CASSSRGTGTSMYEQFF. In DNA form, the CDR3 reads TGTGCCAGCAGCTCTAGGGGAACCGGGACTAGTATGTATGAGCAGTTCTTC.

In DNA, the CDR3 is TGTGCCAGCAGCCAAGTTCGGGGTCCGGGACGTAGCTACAATGAGCAGTTCTTC. Its translation is CASSQVRGPGRSYNEQFF. This chain connects TRBV3-1 (or the pseudogene TRBV3-2) to TRBJ2-1; D assignment may be TRBD1 or TRBD2 (5 bases each). This CDR3 contains 18 residues. The germline CDR1 and CDR2 sequences are LGHDT and YNNKEL (reference sequence). Trimming took 1 base from V and 3 from J, leaving 19 bases between them.

The V gene is TRBV7-3, the J gene TRBJ2-3, with 11 bases identical to TRBD2. The CDR3 is 15 amino acids. V was pared by 5 bases and J by 4 bases, with 5 bases of the junction left unmatched. The germline V gene has CDR1 SGHTA and CDR2 FQGTGA. The CDR3, as DNA: TGTGCCAGCAGCGATAGCGGGGGGGTGGCAGATACGCAGTATTTT. It translates to CASSDSGGVADTQYF.

The chain links TRBV9 to TRBJ1-3, with D uncertain. The CDR3 contains 13 residues. CDR1 is SGDLS and CDR2 is YYNGEE in the germline V gene. V was cut by 2 bases and J by 8 bases, with 11 bases left in between. CDR3 DNA: TGTGCCAGCAGCGTGGGCCTCGGGGACACCATATATTTT. As protein: CASSVGLGDTIYF.

V and J are TRBV5-4 and TRBJ2-2, with 9 bases aligning to TRBD2. Germline assignment: CDR1 SGHNT and CDR2 YYREEE (reference sequence). V trimming: 2 bases; J trimming: 2 bases; junction bases outside the gene matches: 4. The CDR3 spans 16 residues. The CDR3 bases are TGTGCCAGCAGCTTAAGGCGGGGGGGCAACACCGGGGAGCTGTTTTTT. The encoded protein is CASSLRRGGNTGELFF.

This chain uses TRBV7-2 with TRBJ1-2; D remains ambiguous. From germline, CDR1 is SGHTA and CDR2 FQGNSA. V dropped 1 base and J dropped 4 bases, with 7 bases sitting between them. This CDR3 contains 13 residues. The CDR3 DNA follows: TGTGCCAGCAGCTTAGAAGTTGGCTATGGCTACACCTTC. This gives the protein CASSLEVGYGYTF.

The chain joins TRBV5-1 to TRBJ2-7, with D perhaps matching TRBD2 (6 bases). This CDR3 is 14 amino acids long. The germline gives CDR1 SGHRS, CDR2 YFSETQ. The V and J ends lost 2 bases and 5 bases respectively, with 14 bases between them. For the CDR3, the DNA is TGCGCCAGCAGCTTCTTCGCGGGCGGGGACGAGCAGTACTTC. Translating gives CASSFFAGGDEQYF. Full variable domain (rest looked up from reference TRBV5-1 and TRBJ2-7): KAGVTQTPRYLIKTRGQQVTLSCSPISGHRSVSWYQQTPGQGLQFLFEYFSETQRNKGNFPGRFSGRQFSNSRSEMNVSTLELGDSALYLCASSFFAGGDEQYFGPGTRLTVT.

The genes are TRBV12-3 or TRBV12-4 and TRBJ2-1; 8 nucleotides align to TRBD2. J gave up 9 bases and V 2 bases, and 3 bases lay outside the gene matches. The CDR3 spans 13 residues. The CDR3 bases are TGTGCCAGCAGTTTAAGAGCGGGGGCTGAGCAGTTCTTC. Encoded protein: CASSLRAGAEQFF.

DNA of the CDR3: TGTGCCAGCAGTCCACAGGGCTTCACAGATACGCAGTATTTT. This gives the protein CASSPQGFTDTQYF. V and J are TRBV28 and TRBJ2-3, with a weak D call TRBD1 (6 bases). Germline lookup yields CDR1 MDHEN and CDR2 SYDVKM. With 5 bases removed from V and 2 bases from J, the gap between germline ends came to 11 bases. The CDR3 has 14 residues.

The chain combines TRBV5-1 with TRBJ2-3; TRBD1 matches 10 bases. Germline CDR1 reads SGHRS; CDR2 reads YFSETQ. V was pared by 4 bases and J by 8 bases, with 10 bases of the junction left unmatched. The length of the CDR3 is 15 residues. The CDR3 is CASSARDRGSGTQYF. CDR3 DNA: TGCGCCAGCAGCGCCCGGGACAGGGGTTCAGGTACGCAGTATTTT.

The V call is TRBV19, the J call TRBJ1-1; D remains unclear. The CDR3 is 11 amino acids. Trimming removed 5 bases at V and 7 bases at J, with 8 bases between. Germline CDR1 is LNHDA and CDR2 is SQIVND (reference sequence). The CDR3 DNA reads TGTGCCAGTAGTTTAGGAGTTGAAGCTTTCTTT. As protein: CASSLGVEAFF.

The chain is built from TRBV5-1 and TRBJ1-1; tentative D call: TRBD1 (6 bases). CDR1 is SGHRS and CDR2 is YFSETQ in the germline V gene. This CDR3 spans 15 amino acids. The germline V and J ends were trimmed by 2 bases and 4 bases, with 15 bases remaining between them. CDR3 sequence reads: CASSFQSGGGTEAFF. The CDR3 region has the DNA TGCGCCAGCAGCTTTCAATCAGGAGGGGGCACTGAAGCTTTCTTT.

This chain links TRBV9 with TRBJ1-6; D is unresolved. The CDR3 has 16 amino acids. The ends were cut back, 3 bases at V and 8 bases at J, with 18 bases in the middle. The germline V gene has CDR1 SGDLS and CDR2 YYNGEE. This CDR3 is CASSAPSTEGDSPLHF. The CDR3 coding sequence is TGTGCCAGCAGCGCCCCCTCGACGGAGGGCGATTCACCCCTCCACTTT.

V is TRBV7-9 and J is TRBJ1-6; D is unresolved. CDR3 size: 13 residues. The ends were cut back, 1 base at V and 10 bases at J, with 8 bases in the middle. Germline assignment: CDR1 SEHNR and CDR2 FQNEAQ (reference sequence). This chain's CDR3 is CASSLDGLSPLHF. The CDR3, as DNA: TGTGCCAGCAGCTTAGATGGCTTATCACCCCTCCACTTT. The whole variable domain, remainder taken from reference TRBV7-9 and TRBJ1-6, is DTGVSQNPRHKITKRGQNVTFRCDPISEHNRLYWYRQTLGQGPEFLTYFQNEAQLEKSRLLSDRFSAERPKGSFSTLEIQRTEQGDSAMYLCASSLDGLSPLHFGNGTRLTVT.

DNA for the CDR3: TGTGCCAGCAGCTTTAGCGGGGTCGAGACCCAGTACTTC. This sequence encodes CASSFSGVETQYF. V gene TRBV7-2 combines with J gene TRBJ2-5; 8 nucleotides match TRBD2. CDR3 size: 13 residues. Germline V gene lookup returns CDR1 SGHTA and CDR2 FQGNSA. The V and J ends lost 3 bases and 5 bases, in that order; junction bases with no gene match: 2.

The chain is built from TRBV2 and TRBJ2-7; D unclear. Per the germline V gene, CDR1 is SNHLY and CDR2 is FYNNEI. The CDR3 spans 15 residues. V shed 7 bases and J shed 0 bases, with 16 bases lying between them. CDR3 nucleotide sequence: TGTGCCAGCATCCCGTCGTCCATTAGCTCCTACGAGCAGTACTTC. As protein: CASIPSSISSYEQYF.

The chain has TRBV7-9 and TRBJ2-3; no firm D call. The CDR3 is made up of 14 amino acids. Germline V gene lookup returns CDR1 SEHNR and CDR2 FQNEAQ (reference sequence). Trimming removed 1 base at V and 1 base at J, with 6 bases between. CDR3 nucleotide sequence: TGTGCCAGCAGCTTAGTAGCAGGCACAGATACGCAGTATTTT. Translating it yields CASSLVAGTDTQYF.

The chain recombines TRBV12-5 with TRBJ1-2; tentatively, D is TRBD1 (5 bases). Trimming pared 6 bases from V and 8 bases from J, leaving 19 bases between. The CDR3 covers 14 residues. The germline V gene encodes CDR1 LGHNT and CDR2 FRNRAP. The CDR3 region is CASGTRVWGYGYTF. CDR3 DNA: TGTGCTAGTGGAACGAGGGTATGGGGGTACGGCTACACCTTC.

The V and J genes are TRBV11-3 and TRBJ2-1; D not resolved. CDR1 is SGHNT and CDR2 is YENEEA in the germline V gene. V was trimmed by 0 bases and J by 7 bases, leaving 7 bases between them. This CDR3 comprises 13 residues. CDR3 protein: CASSLEPNNEQFF. In nucleotides, the CDR3 is TGTGCCAGCAGCTTAGAACCTAATAATGAGCAGTTCTTC.

The chain uses TRBV7-2 and TRBJ1-4; D may be TRBD1 (5 bases). CDR1 SGHTA and CDR2 FQGNSA come from the germline V gene. The V and J ends lost 5 bases and 14 bases respectively, with 18 bases between them. The CDR3 is 13 residues long. In nucleotides, the CDR3 is TGTGCCAGCAGCCACCGACAGACGGCTGACCTGTTTTTT. Protein: CASSHRQTADLFF.

This chain joins TRBV4-3 and TRBJ2-5; D is perhaps TRBD1 (7 bases). Germline V gene lookup returns CDR1 LGHNA and CDR2 YSLEER. Trimming removed 1 base from V and 4 bases from J, with 16 bases in between. The CDR3 sequence is 16 residues long. The CDR3 region has the DNA TGCGCCAGCAGCCAAGCTCTGGCAGGGGGGATAGAGACCCAGTACTTC. This gives the protein CASSQALAGGIETQYF.

This chain links TRBV14 with TRBJ1-2, with D possibly being TRBD1 (6 bases). The CDR3 length is 15 residues. Between the trimmed V and J ends, which lost 1 base and 4 bases, there was a span of 13 bases. CDR1 and CDR2 from the germline V gene are SGHDN and FVKESK. The CDR3 nucleotides read TGTGCCAGCAGCCAAGTTGGGACATCCGTCTATGGCTACACCTTC. It specifies CASSQVGTSVYGYTF.

This chain links TRBV13 with TRBJ2-5; D is undetermined. The V gene's germline CDR1 is PRHDT and CDR2 FYEKMQ (reference sequence). The CDR3 length is 15 residues. The V and J ends lost 4 bases and 1 base respectively, with 13 bases between them. The CDR3 bases are TGTGCCAGCAGCTCCGTCCTAGAACTCCAAGAGACCCAGTACTTC. It specifies CASSSVLELQETQYF.

This chain joins TRBV5-1 and TRBJ2-3; D remains ambiguous. The CDR3 has 11 amino acids. Deletions cut 4 bases from V and 2 bases from J, with 2 bases between. CDR1 is SGHRS and CDR2 is YFSETQ in the germline V gene. In nucleotides, the CDR3 is TGCGCCAGCAGCGTCACAGATACGCAGTATTTT. This encodes CASSVTDTQYF. Drawing the rest from reference TRBV5-1 and TRBJ2-3, the complete variable domain is KAGVTQTPRYLIKTRGQQVTLSCSPISGHRSVSWYQQTPGQGLQFLFEYFSETQRNKGNFPGRFSGRQFSNSRSEMNVSTLELGDSALYLCASSVTDTQYFGPGTRLTVL.

This clone came up once. The chain recombines TRBV7-8 with TRBJ1-5; possibly TRBD1 for D (5 bases). The CDR3 is 13 residues long. Germline V CDR1 and CDR2: SGHVS, FQNEAQ. The V end was cut by 3 bases, the J end by 6 bases, with 9 bases between. The CDR3 bases are TGTGCCAGCAGCTTTGGGGGGGGTCAGCCCCAGCATTTT. Its protein is CASSFGGGQPQHF. The full variable domain, with the rest looked up from reference TRBV7-8 and TRBJ1-5, is GAGVSQSPRYKVAKRGQDVALRCDPISGHVSLFWYQQALGQGPEFLTYFQNEAQLDKSGLPSDRFFAERPEGSVSTLKIQRTQQEDSAVYLCASSFGGGQPQHFGDGTRLSIL.

CDR3 protein: CASSPGGSNQPQHF. CDR3 DNA sequence: TGTGCCAGCTCACCGGGGGGGAGCAATCAGCCCCAGCATTTT. The chain carries TRBV18 and TRBJ1-5; D possibly corresponds to TRBD1 (5 bases). CDR3 length equals 14 residues. V was pared by 3 bases and J by 1 base, with 7 bases between. Germline loops: CDR1 KGHSH, CDR2 LQKENI.

The CDR3 is CASSLNGGVKETQYF. The CDR3 DNA sequence: TGTGCCAGCAGCTTAAACGGGGGGGTGAAAGAGACCCAGTACTTC. The chain links TRBV7-2 to TRBJ2-5; 8 nucleotides agree with TRBD2. The germline V gene encodes CDR1 SGHTA and CDR2 FQGNSA. This CDR3 spans 15 amino acids. The ends lost 2 bases at V and 3 bases at J; junction bases unmatched: 5. Variable domain in full (rest from reference TRBV7-2 and TRBJ2-5): GAGVSQSPSNKVTEKGKDVELRCDPISGHTALYWYRQSLGQGLEFLIYFQGNSAPDKSGLPSDRFSAERTGGSVSTLTIQRTQQEDSAVYLCASSLNGGVKETQYFGPGTRLLVL.

The rearrangement uses TRBV6-5 and TRBJ2-7; 7 bases map to TRBD1. J lost 2 bases, V lost 0 bases, and 4 bases had no gene match. CDR1 is MNHEY, CDR2 SVGAGI, per germline. The CDR3 runs to 15 residues. The CDR3: CASSYSRDSTYEQYF. Here the CDR3 DNA reads TGTGCCAGCAGTTACTCCCGGGACAGTACCTACGAGCAGTACTTC.